Listed here are 10 T cell receptor beta chains from one sample, sequenced in a study of CD8+CD57+ T cells in acquired aplastic anemia. Patients chosen for sequencing had shown CD8+CD57+ cell expansion by flow cytometry. The template for TCR beta VDJ and CDR3 sequence profiling was genomic DNA. TCRdb ran MiXCR on the reads and lists one entry per CDR3 protein. Here the sample spans more than 95,000 distinct CDR3 sequences, about 43% being singletons. The material sequenced was sorted CD4+, CD8+, or CD8+CD57+ T cells (not recorded which) from PBMCs. Receptors were obtained from a human donor with aplastic anemia.

This clonotype was counted at least ten times. The V and J genes are TRBV15 and TRBJ2-3; 12 bases match TRBD2. This CDR3 has 16 residues. In germline, CDR1 is LNHNV, CDR2 YYDKDF (reference sequence). V shed 2 bases, J shed 2 bases, and the junction held 2 bases outside the gene matches. In DNA form, the CDR3 reads TGTGCCACCAGCAGACGACTAGCGGGGGTCACAGATACGCAGTATTTT. Translated: CATSRRLAGVTDTQYF.

The chain recombines TRBV10-3 with TRBJ2-1, with 7 positions matching TRBD1. This CDR3 contains 14 residues. V shed 10 bases and J 4 bases; nucleotides not matched to a gene: 10. Germline V lookup: CDR1 ENHRY, CDR2 SYGVKD. CDR3 DNA: TGTGCCACCACTCGGACAGGTCGGTACAATGAGCAGTTCTTC. Protein product: CATTRTGRYNEQFF.

The V gene is TRBV10-1, the J gene TRBJ2-7, with 10 bases that match TRBD1. Germline CDR1 is WNHNN and CDR2 is SYGVQD (reference sequence). The CDR3 is made up of 16 amino acids. With 10 bases clipped from V and 0 bases from J, the junction kept 12 bases outside the gene matches. The CDR3 DNA reads as TGCGCCATTTCTTTTCCGGGACAGGGGTACTCCTACGAGCAGTACTTC. Translated: CAISFPGQGYSYEQYF.

The rearrangement uses TRBV10-3 and TRBJ2-7; D not resolved. Trimming pared 10 bases from V and 0 bases from J, leaving 13 bases between. The CDR3 is 13 residues long. Germline-derived CDR1 and CDR2 are ENHRY and SYGVKD. The CDR3 DNA reads as TGTGCCAGCTCACCTCTCTCCTCCTACGAGCAGTACTTC. It translates to CASSPLSSYEQYF.

This clonotype was counted many times. Here the CDR3 reads CASSTGTGGFEQYF. CDR3 DNA: TGTGCCAGCAGCACCGGGACAGGGGGCTTCGAGCAGTACTTC. The J gene is TRBJ2-7, the V gene TRBV7-9; 12 nucleotides line up with TRBD1. This CDR3 has 14 amino acids. Germline assignment: CDR1 SEHNR and CDR2 FQNEAQ (reference sequence). Trimming took 5 bases from V and 6 from J; bases not matched to a gene: 5.

V usage is TRBV20-1 and J usage is TRBJ2-3; D unclear. CDR1 DFQATT and CDR2 SNEGSKA come from the germline V gene (reference sequence). V was trimmed by 6 bases and J by 0 bases, leaving 7 bases between them. The CDR3 loop spans 12 amino acids. The CDR3 is CSAVKSTDTQYF. In DNA, the CDR3 is TGCAGTGCCGTTAAAAGCACAGATACGCAGTATTTT.

This clonotype was seen many times. The gene calls are TRBV5-1 and TRBJ1-1; no definite D call. The V end was cut by 4 bases, the J end by 6 bases, with 7 bases between. The V gene's germline CDR1 is SGHRS and CDR2 YFSETQ. The CDR3 totals 11 residues. As DNA, the CDR3 is TGCGCCAGCAGCGATACTTCTGAAGCTTTCTTT. Translation gives CASSDTSEAFF.

The V call is TRBV29-1, the J call TRBJ1-1; D not resolved. CDR1 SQVTM and CDR2 ANQGSEA come from the germline V gene. The CDR3 runs 15 residues. The V end was cut by 1 base, the J end by 8 bases, with 20 bases between. CDR3 sequence reads: CSVEGIRAATTEAFF. The CDR3 DNA reads TGCAGCGTTGAAGGTATCCGAGCAGCAACCACCGAAGCTTTCTTT.

This clonotype was found many times. One end of the junction varies from germline; a read error may be responsible. The chain recombines TRBV12-3 or TRBV12-4 with TRBJ1-2; 7 bases agree with TRBD1. The CDR3 contains 12 residues. The CDR3: CASSLGGQNLLF. The CDR3 DNA is TGTGCCAGCAGTTTAGGGGGACAGAACCTCCTCTTC.

In its sample, this clonotype was seen many times. The chain employs TRBV7-6 and TRBJ1-6; D remains ambiguous. This CDR3 comprises 16 residues. CDR1 and CDR2 from the germline V gene are SGHVS and FNYEAQ. V was cut by 5 bases and J by 4 bases, with 15 bases left in between. The CDR3 DNA follows: TGTGCCAGCAGCCTAACGGCAGAAGAGTATAATTCACCCCTCCACTTT. Amino acid sequence: CASSLTAEEYNSPLHF.